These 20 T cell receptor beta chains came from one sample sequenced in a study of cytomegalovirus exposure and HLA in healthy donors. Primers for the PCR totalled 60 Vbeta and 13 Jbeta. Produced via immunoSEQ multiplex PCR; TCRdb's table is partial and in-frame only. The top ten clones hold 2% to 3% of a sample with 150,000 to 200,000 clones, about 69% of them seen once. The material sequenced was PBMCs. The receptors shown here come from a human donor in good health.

Here the CDR3 DNA reads TGTGCCAGCAGCCCAGGCACAGGCCCTAATGAAAAACTGTTTTTT. Translated: CASSPGTGPNEKLFF. The J gene is TRBJ1-4, the V gene TRBV7-8, with D possibly matching TRBD1 (5 bases). Germline CDR1 SGHVS, CDR2 FQNEAQ. CDR3 length: 15 residues. V was cut by 5 bases and J by 3 bases, with 13 bases left in between.

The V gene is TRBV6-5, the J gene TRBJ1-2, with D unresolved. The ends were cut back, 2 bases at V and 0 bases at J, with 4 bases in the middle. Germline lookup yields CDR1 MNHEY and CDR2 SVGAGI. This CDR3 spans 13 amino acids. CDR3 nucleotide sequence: TGTGCCAGCAGTTACGCAGCTAACTATGGCTACACCTTC. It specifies CASSYAANYGYTF.

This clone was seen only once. The CDR3 here is CASRIGQALKAKNIQYF. The CDR3 DNA sequence: TGTGCCAGCAGGATCGGACAGGCCCTAAAAGCCAAAAACATTCAGTACTTC. The chain employs TRBV7-6 and TRBJ2-4; the match to TRBD1 covers 7 bases. V lost 6 bases and J lost 0; bases outside the gene matches: 11. Germline V lookup: CDR1 SGHVS, CDR2 FNYEAQ. The CDR3 is 17 residues long.

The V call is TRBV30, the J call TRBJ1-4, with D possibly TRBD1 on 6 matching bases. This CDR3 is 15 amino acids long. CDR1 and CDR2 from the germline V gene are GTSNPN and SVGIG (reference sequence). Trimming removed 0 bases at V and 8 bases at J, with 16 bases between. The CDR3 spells CAWSVPGTIGEKLFF. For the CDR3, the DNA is TGTGCCTGGAGTGTTCCCGGGACAATCGGCGAAAAACTGTTTTTT.

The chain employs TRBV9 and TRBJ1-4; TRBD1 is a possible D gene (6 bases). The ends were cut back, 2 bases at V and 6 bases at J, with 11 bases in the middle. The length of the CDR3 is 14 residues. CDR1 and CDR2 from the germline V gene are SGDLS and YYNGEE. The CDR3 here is CASSVDSRDEKLFF. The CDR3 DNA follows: TGTGCCAGCAGCGTGGACAGCAGAGATGAAAAACTGTTTTTT.

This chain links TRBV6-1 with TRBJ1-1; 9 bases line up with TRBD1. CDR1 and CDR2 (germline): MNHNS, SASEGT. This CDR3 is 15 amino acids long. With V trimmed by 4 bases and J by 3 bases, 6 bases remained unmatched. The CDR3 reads CASSVKTGGDTEAFF. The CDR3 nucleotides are TGTGCCAGCAGTGTTAAGACAGGGGGAGACACTGAAGCTTTCTTT.

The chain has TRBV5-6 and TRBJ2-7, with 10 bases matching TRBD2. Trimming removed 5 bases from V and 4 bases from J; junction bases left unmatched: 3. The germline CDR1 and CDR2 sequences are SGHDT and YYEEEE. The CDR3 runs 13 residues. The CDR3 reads CASRSGGAYEQYF. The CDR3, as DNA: TGTGCCAGCAGGAGCGGGGGGGCGTACGAGCAGTACTTC.

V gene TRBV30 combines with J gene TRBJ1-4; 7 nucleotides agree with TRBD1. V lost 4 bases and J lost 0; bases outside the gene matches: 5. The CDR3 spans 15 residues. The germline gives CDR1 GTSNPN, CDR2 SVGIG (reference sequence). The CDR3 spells CAWNPGTATNEKLFF. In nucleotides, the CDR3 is TGTGCCTGGAACCCCGGGACAGCAACTAATGAAAAACTGTTTTTT.

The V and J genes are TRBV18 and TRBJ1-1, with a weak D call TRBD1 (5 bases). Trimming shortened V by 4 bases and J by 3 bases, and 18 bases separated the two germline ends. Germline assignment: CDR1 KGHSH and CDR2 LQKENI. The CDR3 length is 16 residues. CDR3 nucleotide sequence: TGTGCCAGCTCACGATTCCAGGGAGGGGTGTACACTGAAGCTTTCTTT. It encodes CASSRFQGGVYTEAFF.

The CDR3 DNA reads TGTGCCAGCAGCTTAAGTGCAGGGGGAAACACCATATATTTT. This codes for CASSLSAGGNTIYF. The chain joins TRBV7-6 to TRBJ1-3; possibly TRBD1 for D (5 bases). Germline V lookup: CDR1 SGHVS, CDR2 FNYEAQ. V lost 2 bases, J lost 4 bases, and 9 bases lay in between. The CDR3 consists of 14 residues. The whole variable domain, remainder taken from reference TRBV7-6 and TRBJ1-3, is GAGVSQSPRYKVTKRGQDVALRCDPISGHVSLYWYRQALGQGPEFLTYFNYEAQQDKSGLPNDRFSAERPEGSISTLTIQRTEQRDSAMYRCASSLSAGGNTIYFGEGSWLTVV.

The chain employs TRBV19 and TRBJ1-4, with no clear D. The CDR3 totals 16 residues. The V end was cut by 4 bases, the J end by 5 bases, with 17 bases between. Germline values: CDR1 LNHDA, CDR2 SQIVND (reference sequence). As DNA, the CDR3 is TGTGCCAGTAGTACCGCGGGGAGAAGCCCAAATGAAAAACTGTTTTTT. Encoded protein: CASSTAGRSPNEKLFF.

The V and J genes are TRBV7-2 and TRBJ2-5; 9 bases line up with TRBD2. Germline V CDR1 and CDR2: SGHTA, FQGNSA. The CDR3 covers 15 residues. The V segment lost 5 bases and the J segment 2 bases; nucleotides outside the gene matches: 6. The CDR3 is CASSRRLAAQETQYF. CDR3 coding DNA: TGTGCCAGCAGCAGAAGACTAGCGGCACAAGAGACCCAGTACTTC.

The CDR3 sequence: CASTWGVNTGELFF. CDR3 nucleotide sequence: TGTGCCAGCACGTGGGGGGTAAACACCGGGGAGCTGTTTTTT. V and J are TRBV2 and TRBJ2-2, with a tentative D call TRBD2 (6 bases). The CDR3 loop spans 14 amino acids. The V gene lost 7 bases and the J gene lost 2 bases, with 11 bases spanning the gap. The V gene's germline CDR1 is SNHLY and CDR2 FYNNEI. Supplemented by reference TRBV2 and TRBJ2-2, the full variable domain reads EPEVTQTPSHQVTQMGQEVILRCVPISNHLYFYWYRQILGQKVEFLVSFYNNEISEKSEIFDDQFSVERPDGSNFTLKIRSTKLEDSAMYFCASTWGVNTGELFFGEGSRLTVL.

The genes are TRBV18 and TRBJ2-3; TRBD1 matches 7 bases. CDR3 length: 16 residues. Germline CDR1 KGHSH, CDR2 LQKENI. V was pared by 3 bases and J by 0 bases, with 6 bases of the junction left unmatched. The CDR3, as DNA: TGTGCCAGCTCACCTCAGGGGGATCTAAGCACAGATACGCAGTATTTT. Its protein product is CASSPQGDLSTDTQYF.

The CDR3 nucleotides read TGTGCCAGCACCGAATCCAGATCTGGAAACACCATATATTTT. Translation: CASTESRSGNTIYF. The gene calls are TRBV11-1 and TRBJ1-3, with D unclear. The germline gives CDR1 SGHAT, CDR2 FQDESV (reference sequence). The CDR3 loop spans 14 amino acids. V gave up 7 bases and J gave up 1 base, with 11 bases separating them.

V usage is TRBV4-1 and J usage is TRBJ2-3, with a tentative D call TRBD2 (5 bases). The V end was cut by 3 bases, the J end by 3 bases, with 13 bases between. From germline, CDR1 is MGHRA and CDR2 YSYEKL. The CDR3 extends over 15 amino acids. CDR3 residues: CASSQTRTRTDTQYF. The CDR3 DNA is TGCGCCAGCAGCCAGACCCGAACTAGAACAGATACGCAGTATTTT.

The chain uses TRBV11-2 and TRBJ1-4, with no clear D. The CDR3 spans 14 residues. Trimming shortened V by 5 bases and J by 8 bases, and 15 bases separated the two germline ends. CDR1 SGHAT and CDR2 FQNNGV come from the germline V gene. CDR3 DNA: TGTGCCAGCAGCCGCCCGGCCGGGATGGAAAAACTGTTTTTT. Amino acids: CASSRPAGMEKLFF.

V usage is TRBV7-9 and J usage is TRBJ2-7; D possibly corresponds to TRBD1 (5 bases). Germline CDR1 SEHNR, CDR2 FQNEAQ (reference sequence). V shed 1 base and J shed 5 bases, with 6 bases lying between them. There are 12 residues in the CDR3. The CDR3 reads CASSLVGDEQYF. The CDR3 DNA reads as TGTGCCAGCAGCTTAGTAGGGGACGAGCAGTACTTC.

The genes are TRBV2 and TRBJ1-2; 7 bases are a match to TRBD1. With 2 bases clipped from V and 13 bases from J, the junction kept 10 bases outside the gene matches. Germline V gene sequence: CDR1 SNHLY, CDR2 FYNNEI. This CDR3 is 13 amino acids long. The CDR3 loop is CASSEQTGTFGTF. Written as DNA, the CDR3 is TGTGCCAGCAGTGAACAGACAGGGACCTTTGGCACCTTC.

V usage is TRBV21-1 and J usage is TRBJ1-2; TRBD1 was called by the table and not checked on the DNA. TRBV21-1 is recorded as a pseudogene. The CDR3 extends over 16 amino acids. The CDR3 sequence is CASSSRVVGAAYGYTF. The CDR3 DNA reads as TGTGCCAGCAGCTCGAGGGTTGTGGGGGCCGCCTATGGCTACACCTTC.